This TCR beta chain was recovered during a study of identical twins. In germline, CDR1 is SGHAT, CDR2 FQNNGV. This CDR3 contains 18 residues. Losses at the gene ends were 0 bases for V and 2 bases for J; bases not matched to a gene: 10. This clonotype was detected only a few times. Template switching added a universal primer binding site, and final cDNA carried unique molecular identifiers. TCRdb passed the 5' RACE reads through MiXCR, listing each CDR3 protein once. The sample holds 1.5 million to 2 million distinct CDR3 sequences; around 29% are singletons and the top ten take about 0.27%. Sequenced: cord blood. This sequence joins TRBV11-2 and TRBJ2-5; 9 nucleotides match TRBD2. This receptor was obtained from a newborn girl in good health. In DNA form, the CDR3 reads TGTGCCAGCAGCTTAGAGTGGGCCCCTAGCGGGGCTCAAGAGACCCAGTACTTC. As protein: CASSLEWAPSGAQETQYF.